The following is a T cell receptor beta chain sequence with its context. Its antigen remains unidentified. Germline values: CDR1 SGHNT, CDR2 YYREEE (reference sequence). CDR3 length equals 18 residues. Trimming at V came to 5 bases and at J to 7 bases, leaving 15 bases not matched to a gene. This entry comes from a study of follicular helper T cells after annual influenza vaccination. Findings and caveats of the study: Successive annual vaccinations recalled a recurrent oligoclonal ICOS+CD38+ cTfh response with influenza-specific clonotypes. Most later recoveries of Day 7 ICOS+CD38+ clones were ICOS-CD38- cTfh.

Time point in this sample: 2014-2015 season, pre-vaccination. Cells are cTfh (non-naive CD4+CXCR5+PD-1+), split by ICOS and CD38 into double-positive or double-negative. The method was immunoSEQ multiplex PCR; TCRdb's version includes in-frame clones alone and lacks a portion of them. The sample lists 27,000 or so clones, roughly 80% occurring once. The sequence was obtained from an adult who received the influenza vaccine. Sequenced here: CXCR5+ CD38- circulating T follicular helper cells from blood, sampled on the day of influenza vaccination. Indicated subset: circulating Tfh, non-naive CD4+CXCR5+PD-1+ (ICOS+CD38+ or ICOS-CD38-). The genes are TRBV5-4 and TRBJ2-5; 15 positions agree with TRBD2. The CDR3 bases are TGTGCCAGCAGATCAGGACTAGCGGGAGGGCCGCACGTCGGGACCCAGTACTTC. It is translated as CASRSGLAGGPHVGTQYF.